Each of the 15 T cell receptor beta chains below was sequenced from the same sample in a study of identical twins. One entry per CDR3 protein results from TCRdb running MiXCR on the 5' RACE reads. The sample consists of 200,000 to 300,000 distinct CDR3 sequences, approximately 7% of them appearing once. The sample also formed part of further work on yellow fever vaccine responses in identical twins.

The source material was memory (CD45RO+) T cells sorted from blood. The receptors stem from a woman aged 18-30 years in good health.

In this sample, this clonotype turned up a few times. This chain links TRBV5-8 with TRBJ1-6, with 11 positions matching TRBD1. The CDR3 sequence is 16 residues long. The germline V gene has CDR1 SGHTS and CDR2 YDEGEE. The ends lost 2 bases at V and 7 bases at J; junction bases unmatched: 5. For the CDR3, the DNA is TGTGCCAGCAGCTTAGGGACAGGGGGATGGAATTCACCCCTCCACTTT. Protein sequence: CASSLGTGGWNSPLHF.

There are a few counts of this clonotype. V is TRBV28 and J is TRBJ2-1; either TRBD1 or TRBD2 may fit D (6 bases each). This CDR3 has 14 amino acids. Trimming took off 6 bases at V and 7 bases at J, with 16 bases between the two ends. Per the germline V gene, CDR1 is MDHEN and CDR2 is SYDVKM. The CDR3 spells CASRPGAGWNEQFF. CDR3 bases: TGTGCCAGCAGACCAGGGGCGGGATGGAATGAGCAGTTCTTC.

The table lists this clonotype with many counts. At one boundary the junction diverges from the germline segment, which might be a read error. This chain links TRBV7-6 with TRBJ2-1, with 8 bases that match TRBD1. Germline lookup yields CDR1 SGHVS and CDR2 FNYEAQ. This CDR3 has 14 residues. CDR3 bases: TGCGCCAGCAGCGGGCAGGGGGCAGGCAATGAGCAGTTCTTC. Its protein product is CASSGQGAGNEQFF.

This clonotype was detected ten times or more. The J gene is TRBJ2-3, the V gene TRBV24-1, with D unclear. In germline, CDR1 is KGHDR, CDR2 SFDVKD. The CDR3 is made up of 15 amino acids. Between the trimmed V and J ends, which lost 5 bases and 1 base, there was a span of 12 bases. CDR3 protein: CATSVRSTGTDTQYF. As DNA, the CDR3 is TGTGCCACCAGTGTTCGAAGTACGGGCACAGATACGCAGTATTTT.

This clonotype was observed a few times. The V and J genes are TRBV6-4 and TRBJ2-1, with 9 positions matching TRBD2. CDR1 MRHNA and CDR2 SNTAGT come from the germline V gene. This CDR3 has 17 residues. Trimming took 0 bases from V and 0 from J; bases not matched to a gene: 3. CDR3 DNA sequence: TGTGCCAGCAGTGACTCCCTAGCGGGGAACTCCTACAATGAGCAGTTCTTC. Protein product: CASSDSLAGNSYNEQFF.

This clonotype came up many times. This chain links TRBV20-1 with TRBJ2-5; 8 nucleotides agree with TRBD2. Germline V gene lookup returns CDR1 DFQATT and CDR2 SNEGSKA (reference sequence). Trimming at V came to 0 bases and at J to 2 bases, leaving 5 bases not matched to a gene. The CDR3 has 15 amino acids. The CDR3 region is CSARDPTSVQETQYF. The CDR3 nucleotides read TGCAGTGCTAGAGATCCGACTAGCGTTCAAGAGACCCAGTACTTC.

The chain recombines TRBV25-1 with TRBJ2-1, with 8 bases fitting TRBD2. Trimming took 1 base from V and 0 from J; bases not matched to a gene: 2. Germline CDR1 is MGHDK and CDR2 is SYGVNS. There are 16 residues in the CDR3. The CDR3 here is CASSESREGSYNEQFF. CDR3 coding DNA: TGTGCCAGCAGTGAATCCCGGGAGGGCTCCTACAATGAGCAGTTCTTC.

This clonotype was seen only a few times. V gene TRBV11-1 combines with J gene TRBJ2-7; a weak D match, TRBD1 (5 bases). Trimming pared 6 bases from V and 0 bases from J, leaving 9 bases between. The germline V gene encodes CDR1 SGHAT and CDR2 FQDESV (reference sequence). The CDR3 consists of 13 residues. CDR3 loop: CASSDSYSYEQYF. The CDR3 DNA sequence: TGTGCCAGCAGTGACAGTTACTCCTACGAGCAGTACTTC.

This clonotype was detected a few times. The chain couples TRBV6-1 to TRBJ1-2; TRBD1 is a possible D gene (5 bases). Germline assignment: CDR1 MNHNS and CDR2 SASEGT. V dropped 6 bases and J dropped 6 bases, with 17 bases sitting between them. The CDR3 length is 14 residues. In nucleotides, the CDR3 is TGTGCCAGCAGCCCACGGGGGGGACGGCATGGCTACACCTTC. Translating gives CASSPRGGRHGYTF.

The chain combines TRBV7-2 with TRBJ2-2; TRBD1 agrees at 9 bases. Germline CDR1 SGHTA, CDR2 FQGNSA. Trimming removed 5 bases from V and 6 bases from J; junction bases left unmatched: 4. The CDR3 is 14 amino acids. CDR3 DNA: TGTGCCAGCAGCCCCTGGACAGGGGCCGGGGAGCTGTTTTTT. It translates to CASSPWTGAGELFF.

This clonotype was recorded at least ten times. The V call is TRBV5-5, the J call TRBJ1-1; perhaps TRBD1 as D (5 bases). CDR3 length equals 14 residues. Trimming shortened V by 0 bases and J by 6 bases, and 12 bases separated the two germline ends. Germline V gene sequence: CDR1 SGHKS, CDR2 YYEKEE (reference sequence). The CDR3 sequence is CASSLVPMGAEAFF. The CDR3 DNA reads TGTGCCAGCAGCTTGGTCCCGATGGGGGCTGAAGCTTTCTTT. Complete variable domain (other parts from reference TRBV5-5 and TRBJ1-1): DAGVTQSPTHLIKTRGQQVTLRCSPISGHKSVSWYQQVLGQGPQFIFQYYEKEERGRGNFPDRFSARQFPNYSSELNVNALLLGDSALYLCASSLVPMGAEAFFGQGTRLTVV.

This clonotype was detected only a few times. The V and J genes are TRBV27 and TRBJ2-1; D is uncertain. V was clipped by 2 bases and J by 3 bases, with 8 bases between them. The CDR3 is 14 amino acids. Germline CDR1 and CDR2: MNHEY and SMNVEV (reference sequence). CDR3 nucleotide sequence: TGTGCCAGCAGTTTAACCTGGGTCTACAATGAGCAGTTCTTC. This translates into CASSLTWVYNEQFF.

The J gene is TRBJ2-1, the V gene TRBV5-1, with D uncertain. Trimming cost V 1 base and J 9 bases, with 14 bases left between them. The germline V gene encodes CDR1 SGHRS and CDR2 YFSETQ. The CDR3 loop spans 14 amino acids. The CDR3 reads CASSLKGPGGEQFF. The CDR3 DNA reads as TGCGCCAGCAGCTTGAAGGGCCCCGGTGGTGAGCAGTTCTTC.

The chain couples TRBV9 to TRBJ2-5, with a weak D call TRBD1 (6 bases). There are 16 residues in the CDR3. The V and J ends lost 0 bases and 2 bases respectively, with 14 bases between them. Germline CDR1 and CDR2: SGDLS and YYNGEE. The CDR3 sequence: CASSVVGGAQQETQYF. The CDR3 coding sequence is TGTGCCAGCAGCGTAGTAGGGGGAGCCCAACAAGAGACCCAGTACTTC.

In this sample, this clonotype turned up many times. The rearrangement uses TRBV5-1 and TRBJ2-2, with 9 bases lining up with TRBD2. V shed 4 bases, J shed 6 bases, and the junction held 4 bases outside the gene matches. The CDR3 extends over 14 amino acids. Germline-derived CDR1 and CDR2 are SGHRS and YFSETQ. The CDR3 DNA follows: TGCGCCAGCAGCCCCGGGACTAGCTCCGGGGAGCTGTTTTTT. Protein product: CASSPGTSSGELFF.